This TCR beta chain was sequenced in a study of response to subunit inactivated influenza vaccine. Trimming took 6 bases from V and 7 from J; bases not matched to a gene: 4. The CDR3 contains 12 residues. The germline V gene has CDR1 MNHEY and CDR2 SVGAGI. TCRdb reanalysed the RT-PCR reads using MiXCR and keeps one entry per CDR3 protein. The data hold about 310,000 distinct CDR3 sequences, with roughly 22% observed a single time. This clonotype showed up many times. The TCR sequence derives from a man between 50 and 75 years old who received an inactivated influenza vaccine. The sample was PBMCs from blood, taken approximately 20 months after vaccination. J is TRBJ1-2 and V is TRBV6-5, with TRBD1 identical over 8 bases. The CDR3 nucleotides read TGTGCCAGCAGACAGGGGGGAAGTGGCTACACCTTC. Its protein product is CASRQGGSGYTF.